This is a list of T cell receptor beta chains from one sample in a study of T cell changes during pregnancy in multiple sclerosis. This table comes from immunoSEQ multiplex PCR, and its TCRdb copy is limited to in-frame clones, with some not included. The sample lists around 100,000 clones; approximately 90% were seen once. The material sequenced was peripheral blood, taken after pregnancy. These receptors were collected from a female donor with multiple sclerosis, enrolled in a pregnancy study. CDR3s include the opening cysteine and the closing phenylalanine or tryptophan. A D gene is named only where the DNA matches it firmly. Size tells how often a clone was seen (once, few, many) or the class of an expanded clone, and some rows leave it out.

V gene: TRBV7-3
J gene: TRBJ1-1
D gene: NA
clone size: NA
CDR3 protein: CASSLEGSTEAFF
CDR3 DNA: TGTGCCAGCAGCTTAGAGGGCTCCACTGAAGCTTTCTTT

V gene: TRBV6-5
J gene: TRBJ2-7
D gene: TRBD1
clone size: NA
CDR3 protein: CASRIDRGHEQYF
CDR3 DNA: TGTGCCAGCAGGATCGACAGGGGCCACGAGCAGTACTTC

V gene: TRBV9
J gene: TRBJ1-1
D gene: NA
clone size: NA
CDR3 protein: CASSAGGAQTEAFF
CDR3 DNA: TGTGCCAGCAGCGCGGGAGGGGCGCAAACTGAAGCTTTCTTT

V gene: TRBV9
J gene: TRBJ1-2
D gene: TRBD1
clone size: NA
CDR3 protein: CASSVPGTGFGYTF
CDR3 DNA: TGTGCCAGCAGCGTACCCGGGACAGGGTTTGGCTACACCTTC

V gene: TRBV12-5
J gene: TRBJ2-1
D gene: NA
clone size: NA
CDR3 protein: CASGLEGYEQFF
CDR3 DNA: TGTGCTAGTGGTTTGGAGGGGTATGAGCAGTTCTTC

V gene: TRBV6-5
J gene: TRBJ2-5
D gene: TRBD2
clone size: NA
CDR3 protein: CASSPSGGAQETQYF
CDR3 DNA: TGTGCCAGCAGTCCTAGCGGGGGGGCCCAGGAGACCCAGTACTTC

V gene: TRBV5-6
J gene: TRBJ2-7
D gene: NA
clone size: NA
CDR3 protein: CASSSGQTEQYF
CDR3 DNA: TGTGCCAGCAGCAGCGGACAGACCGAGCAGTACTTC

V gene: TRBV5-1
J gene: TRBJ1-2
D gene: NA
clone size: NA
CDR3 protein: CASSLAGDTVYGYTF
CDR3 DNA: TGCGCCAGCAGCTTGGCAGGGGACACTGTCTATGGCTACACCTTC

V gene: TRBV9
J gene: TRBJ1-5
D gene: NA
clone size: NA
CDR3 protein: CASSGGDSNQPQHF
CDR3 DNA: TGTGCCAGCAGCGGGGGGGATAGCAATCAGCCCCAGCATTTT

V gene: TRBV2
J gene: TRBJ2-7
D gene: TRBD1
clone size: NA
CDR3 protein: CASSERTGEAYEQYF
CDR3 DNA: TGTGCCAGCAGTGAAAGGACAGGGGAGGCCTACGAGCAGTACTTC

V gene: TRBV29-1
J gene: TRBJ2-3
D gene: TRBD2
clone size: NA
CDR3 protein: CSVARTSQRTDTQYF
CDR3 DNA: TGCAGCGTTGCAAGGACTAGCCAACGCACAGATACGCAGTATTTT

V gene: TRBV27
J gene: TRBJ2-2
D gene: NA
clone size: NA
CDR3 protein: CASSSGYPGELFF
CDR3 DNA: TGTGCCAGCAGTTCGGGGTACCCTGGGGAGCTGTTTTTT

V gene: TRBV5-1
J gene: TRBJ2-1
D gene: TRBD2
clone size: NA
CDR3 protein: CASSWGGDNEQFF
CDR3 DNA: TGCGCCAGCAGTTGGGGGGGGGACAATGAGCAGTTCTTC

V gene: TRBV19
J gene: TRBJ2-7
D gene: TRBD1
clone size: NA
CDR3 protein: CASRMTGNYEQYF
CDR3 DNA: TGTGCCAGTAGAATGACAGGGAACTACGAGCAGTACTTC

V gene: TRBV19
J gene: TRBJ2-4
D gene: NA
clone size: once
CDR3 protein: CASTNPGTVYF
CDR3 DNA: TGTGCCAGTACCAATCCCGGGACTGTTTACTTC

V gene: TRBV5-4
J gene: TRBJ1-1
D gene: TRBD1
clone size: NA
CDR3 protein: CASSGGQGRDTEAFF
CDR3 DNA: TGTGCCAGCAGCGGAGGACAGGGGAGAGACACTGAAGCTTTCTTT

V gene: TRBV27
J gene: TRBJ2-2
D gene: TRBD1
clone size: NA
CDR3 protein: CASSSYRGRRPGELFF
CDR3 DNA: TGTGCCAGCAGTTCGTACAGGGGGCGCAGACCCGGGGAGCTGTTTTTT

V gene: TRBV6-5
J gene: TRBJ1-2
D gene: NA
clone size: NA
CDR3 protein: CASSYSPIGGGYTF
CDR3 DNA: TGTGCCAGCAGTTACAGTCCGATCGGCGGGGGCTACACCTTC

V gene: TRBV2
J gene: TRBJ2-3
D gene: NA
clone size: NA
CDR3 protein: CASSVQQGTSTDTQYF
CDR3 DNA: TGTGCCAGCAGCGTTCAACAGGGAACTAGCACAGATACGCAGTATTTT

V gene: TRBV2
J gene: TRBJ1-4
D gene: NA
clone size: NA
CDR3 protein: CASSTEVATNEKLFF
CDR3 DNA: TGTGCCAGCTCGACAGAAGTTGCAACTAATGAAAAACTGTTTTTT

V gene: TRBV5-4
J gene: TRBJ2-3
D gene: NA
clone size: NA
CDR3 protein: CASSAGQPKADTQYF
CDR3 DNA: TGTGCCAGCAGCGCGGGACAGCCAAAGGCAGATACGCAGTATTTT

V gene: TRBV19
J gene: TRBJ1-5
D gene: TRBD1
clone size: NA
CDR3 protein: CASKGRTGVGQPQHF
CDR3 DNA: TGTGCCAGCAAGGGGAGGACAGGGGTGGGTCAGCCCCAGCATTTT

V gene: TRBV11-2
J gene: TRBJ2-7
D gene: TRBD2
clone size: NA
CDR3 protein: CASRGLAVPYEQYF
CDR3 DNA: TGTGCCAGCAGGGGACTAGCGGTTCCCTACGAGCAGTACTTC

V gene: TRBV4-1
J gene: TRBJ2-5
D gene: NA
clone size: NA
CDR3 protein: CASSQDHGGFGETQYF
CDR3 DNA: TGCGCCAGCAGCCAAGATCATGGCGGCTTCGGGGAGACCCAGTACTTC

V gene: TRBV11-2
J gene: TRBJ1-6
D gene: TRBD1
clone size: NA
CDR3 protein: CASSRLVGQGSYNSPLHF
CDR3 DNA: TGTGCCAGCAGCCGACTGGTGGGACAGGGGTCTTATAATTCACCCCTCCACTTT

V gene: TRBV14
J gene: TRBJ2-1
D gene: TRBD2
clone size: NA
CDR3 protein: CASSQASGYNEQFF
CDR3 DNA: TGTGCCAGCAGCCAGGCTAGCGGATACAATGAGCAGTTCTTC

V gene: TRBV21-1
J gene: TRBJ2-1
D gene: NA
clone size: NA
CDR3 protein: CASSTREHEQFF
CDR3 DNA: TGTGCCAGCAGCACCAGGGAACATGAGCAGTTCTTC

V gene: TRBV5-8
J gene: TRBJ2-5
D gene: NA
clone size: NA
CDR3 protein: CASSVGRDSTQYF
CDR3 DNA: TGTGCCAGCAGCGTGGGCCGGGATTCGACCCAGTACTTC

V gene: TRBV5-4
J gene: TRBJ2-3
D gene: NA
clone size: NA
CDR3 protein: CASSLASTASTDTQYF
CDR3 DNA: TGTGCCAGCAGCTTGGCCTCGACAGCAAGCACAGATACGCAGTATTTT

V gene: TRBV5-8
J gene: TRBJ2-7
D gene: NA
clone size: NA
CDR3 protein: CASSFLASSYEQYF
CDR3 DNA: TGTGCCAGCAGCTTCCTGGCAAGCTCCTACGAGCAGTACTTC

V gene: TRBV19
J gene: TRBJ1-5
D gene: NA
clone size: few
CDR3 protein: CASSIVSGGNQPQHF
CDR3 DNA: TGTGCCAGTAGTATAGTCTCAGGGGGCAATCAGCCCCAGCATTTT

V gene: TRBV4-1
J gene: TRBJ1-2
D gene: NA
clone size: NA
CDR3 protein: CASSQDLSENYGYTF
CDR3 DNA: TGCGCCAGCAGCCAAGATCTCAGCGAAAACTATGGCTACACCTTC

V gene: TRBV19
J gene: TRBJ2-7
D gene: TRBD1
clone size: NA
CDR3 protein: CASSIGGPGTANVYEQYF
CDR3 DNA: TGTGCCAGTAGTATAGGGGGTCCCGGGACAGCTAATGTCTACGAGCAGTACTTC

V gene: TRBV13
J gene: TRBJ2-7
D gene: NA
clone size: NA
CDR3 protein: CASSLGPDSYEQYF
CDR3 DNA: TGTGCCAGCAGCTTAGGGCCAGACTCCTACGAGCAGTACTTC

V gene: TRBV7-9
J gene: TRBJ2-5
D gene: NA
clone size: NA
CDR3 protein: CASSAPGQELGTQYF
CDR3 DNA: TGTGCCAGCAGCGCCCCGGGACAAGAGCTCGGGACCCAGTACTTC

V gene: TRBV20-1
J gene: TRBJ1-1
D gene: NA
clone size: NA
CDR3 protein: CSEVGHTEAFF
CDR3 DNA: TGCAGTGAAGTGGGGCACACTGAAGCTTTCTTT